The entry that follows covers one TCR beta chain sequence. Its antigen remains undetermined. There are no base qualities to consult, and no much larger clone falls within one base. The library was generated by RT-PCR. The reads were generated on an Illumina HiSeq 2500. In TCRdb, the public reads were trimmed at Q25 with fastp and aligned with MiXCR, with productive beta chains retained. Records with the same CDR3 protein are collapsed into one entry carrying the most frequent genes and DNA. The sample table holds roughly 700,000 distinct CDR3 sequences, of which roughly 13% were seen once. In total, the top ten clones hold around 7.3% of the sample. This sample stems from a study of response to subunit inactivated influenza vaccine (dated by TCRdb to the late 2010s). For the study in its entirety: To follow how T cells responded to a trivalent subunit inactivated influenza vaccine, the researchers relied on deep quantitative profiling of the T cell receptor repertoire.

Paper-wide results and their limitations: It was suggested by the authors that each seasonal influenza vaccination may recruit only a limited number of new T cells.

The sequence came from a man between 50 and 59 years old who received an inactivated influenza vaccine. Donor details come from another sample of the same person, matched by shared clones. Here the sequenced sample was PBMCs from blood, taken 14 to 15 days before vaccination.

The CDR3 region: CAISAGRTYSTDTQYF. The base sequence is TGTGCCATCAGTGCAGGCAGAACCTACAGCACAGATACGCAGTATTTT. The rearranged chain carries TRBV10-3 and TRBJ2-3; the D gene remains uncertain. V and J are truncated by 4 bases and 0 bases respectively, leaving an intervening sequence of 14 bases. From the cysteine up to the phenylalanine, the CDR3 has a length of 16 residues. Here the CDR3 DNA is all that survives: 48 bases in frame from base 1. The germline V gene gives CDR1 as ENHRY and CDR2 as SYGVKD.